This T cell receptor beta chain was sequenced for a study of T cell responses to AZD1222 COVID-19 vaccine. A word on this clone: Its specificity is unknown.

Study findings and constraints: Among those given AZD1222, only 6 or 7 were seropositive at baseline. There were vaccine-associated CD4 TCRs across spike, dominant at 160-218 and 743-854. Clonal diversity may have been underestimated in mostly white British donors. Close to half of spike-specific TCRs reportedly recognize unmutated variant regions.

TCRdb's table, derived via immunoSEQ multiplex PCR, lists solely in-frame clones and lacks some. This sample has approximately 150,000 clones, with about 92% found just once. V lost 4 bases and J 5 bases, leaving 9 bases between the germline ends. Per the germline V gene, CDR1 is MNHEY and CDR2 is SVGAGI. The CDR3 totals 13 residues. The origin of this receptor is an adult who had recovered from COVID-19. The V and J genes are TRBV6-5 and TRBJ1-5, with D hard to call. This material consisted of peripheral blood, taken after recovery from COVID-19. CDR3 sequence (DNA): TGTGCCAGCAGTTCCGTGACGGATCAGCCCCAGCATTTT. Its translation is CASSSVTDQPQHF.